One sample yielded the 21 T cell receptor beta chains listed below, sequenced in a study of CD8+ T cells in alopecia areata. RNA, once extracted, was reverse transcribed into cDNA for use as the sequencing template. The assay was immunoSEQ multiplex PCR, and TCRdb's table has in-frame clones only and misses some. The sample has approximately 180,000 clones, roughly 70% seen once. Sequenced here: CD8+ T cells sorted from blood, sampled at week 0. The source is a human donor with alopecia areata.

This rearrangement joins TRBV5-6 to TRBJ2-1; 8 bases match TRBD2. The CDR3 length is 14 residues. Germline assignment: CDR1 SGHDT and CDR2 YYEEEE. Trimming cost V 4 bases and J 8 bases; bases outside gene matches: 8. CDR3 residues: CASSPGLVGYEQFF. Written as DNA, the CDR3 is TGTGCCAGCAGCCCGGGACTAGTGGGCTATGAGCAGTTCTTC.

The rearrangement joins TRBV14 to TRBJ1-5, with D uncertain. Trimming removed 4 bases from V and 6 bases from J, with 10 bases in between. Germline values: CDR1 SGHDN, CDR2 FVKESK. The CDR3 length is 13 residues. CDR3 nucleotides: TGTGCCAGCAGCCCCACTTGGGGTCAGCCCCAGCATTTT. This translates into CASSPTWGQPQHF.

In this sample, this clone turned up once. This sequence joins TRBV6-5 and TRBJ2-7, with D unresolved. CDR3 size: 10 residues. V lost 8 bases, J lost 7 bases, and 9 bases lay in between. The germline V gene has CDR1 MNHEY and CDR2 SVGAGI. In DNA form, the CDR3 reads TGTGCCAGCGGCCTTTGGGAGCAGTACTTC. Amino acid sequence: CASGLWEQYF.

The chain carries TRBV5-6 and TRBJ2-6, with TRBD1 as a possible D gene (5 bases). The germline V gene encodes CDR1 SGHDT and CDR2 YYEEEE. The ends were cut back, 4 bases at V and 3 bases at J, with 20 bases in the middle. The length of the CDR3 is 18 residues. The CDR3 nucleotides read TGTGCCAGCAGCGACGAGAACAGGCTTCTCGGTGGGGCCAACGTCCTGACTTTC. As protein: CASSDENRLLGGANVLTF.

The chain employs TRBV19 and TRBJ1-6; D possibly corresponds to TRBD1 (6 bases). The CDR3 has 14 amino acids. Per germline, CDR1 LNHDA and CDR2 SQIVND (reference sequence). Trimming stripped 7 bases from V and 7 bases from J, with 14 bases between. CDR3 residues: CASTRSGANSPLHF. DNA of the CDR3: TGTGCCAGTACCCGCTCAGGGGCCAATTCACCCCTCCACTTT. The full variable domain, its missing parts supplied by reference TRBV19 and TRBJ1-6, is DGGITQSPKYLFRKEGQNVTLSCEQNLNHDAMYWYRQDPGQGLRLIYYSQIVNDFQKGDIAEGYSVSREKKESFPLTVTSAQKNPTAFYLCASTRSGANSPLHFGNGTRLTVT.

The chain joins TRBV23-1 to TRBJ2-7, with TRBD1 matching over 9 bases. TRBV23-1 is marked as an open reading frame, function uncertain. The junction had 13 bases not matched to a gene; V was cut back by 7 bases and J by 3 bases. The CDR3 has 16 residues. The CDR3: CASTPSGDRVCYEQYF. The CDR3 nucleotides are TGCGCCAGCACCCCAAGTGGGGACAGGGTATGCTACGAGCAGTACTTC.

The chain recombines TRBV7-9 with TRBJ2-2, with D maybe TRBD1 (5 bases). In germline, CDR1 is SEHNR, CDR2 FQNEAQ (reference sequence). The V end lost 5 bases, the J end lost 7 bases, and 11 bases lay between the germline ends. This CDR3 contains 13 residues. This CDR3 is CASSAGHYGELFF. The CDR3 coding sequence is TGTGCCAGCAGCGCCGGACATTACGGGGAGCTGTTTTTT.

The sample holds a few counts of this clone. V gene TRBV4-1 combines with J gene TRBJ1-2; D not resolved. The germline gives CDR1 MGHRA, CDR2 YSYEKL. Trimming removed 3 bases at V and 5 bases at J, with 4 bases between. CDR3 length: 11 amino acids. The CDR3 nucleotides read TGCGCCAGCAGCCAGAGATATGGCTACACCTTC. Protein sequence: CASSQRYGYTF.

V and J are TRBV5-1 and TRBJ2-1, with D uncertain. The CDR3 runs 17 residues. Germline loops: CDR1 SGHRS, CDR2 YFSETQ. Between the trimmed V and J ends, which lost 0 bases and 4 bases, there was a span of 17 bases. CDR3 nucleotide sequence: TGCGCCAGCAGCTTGGATATCGTACGTGATCCTTACAATGAGCAGTTCTTC. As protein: CASSLDIVRDPYNEQFF.

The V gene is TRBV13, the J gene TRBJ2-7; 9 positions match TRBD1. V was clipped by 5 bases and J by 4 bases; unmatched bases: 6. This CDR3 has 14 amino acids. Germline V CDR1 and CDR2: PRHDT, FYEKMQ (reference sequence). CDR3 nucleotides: TGTGCCAGCAGCCCCCCGGGACAGGGATACGAGCAGTACTTC. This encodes CASSPPGQGYEQYF.

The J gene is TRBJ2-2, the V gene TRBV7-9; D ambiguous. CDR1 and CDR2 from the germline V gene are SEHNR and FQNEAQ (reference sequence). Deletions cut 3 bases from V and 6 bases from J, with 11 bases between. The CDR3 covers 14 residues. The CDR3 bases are TGTGCCAGCAGCTTTGCCAGGTTGGCCGGGGAGCTGTTTTTT. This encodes CASSFARLAGELFF.

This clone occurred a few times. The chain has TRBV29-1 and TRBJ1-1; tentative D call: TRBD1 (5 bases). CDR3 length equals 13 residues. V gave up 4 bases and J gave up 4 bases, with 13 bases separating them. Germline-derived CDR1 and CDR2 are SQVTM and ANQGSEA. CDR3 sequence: CSVGWRGATEAFF. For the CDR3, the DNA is TGCAGCGTTGGGTGGAGGGGCGCCACTGAAGCTTTCTTT.

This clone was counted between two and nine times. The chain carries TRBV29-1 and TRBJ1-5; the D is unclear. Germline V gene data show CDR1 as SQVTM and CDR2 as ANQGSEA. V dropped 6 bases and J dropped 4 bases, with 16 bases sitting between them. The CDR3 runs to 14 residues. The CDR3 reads CSVAPGGANQPQHF. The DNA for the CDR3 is TGCAGCGTCGCCCCGGGTGGAGCAAATCAGCCCCAGCATTTT.

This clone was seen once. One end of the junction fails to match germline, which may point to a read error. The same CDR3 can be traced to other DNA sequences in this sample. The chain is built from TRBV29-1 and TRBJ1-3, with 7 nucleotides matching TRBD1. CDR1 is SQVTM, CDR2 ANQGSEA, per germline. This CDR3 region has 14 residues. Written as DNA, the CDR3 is TGCAGCGTTGACCAAGACAGGGCTGGAAACACCATATACTTT. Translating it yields CSVDQDRAGNTIYF.

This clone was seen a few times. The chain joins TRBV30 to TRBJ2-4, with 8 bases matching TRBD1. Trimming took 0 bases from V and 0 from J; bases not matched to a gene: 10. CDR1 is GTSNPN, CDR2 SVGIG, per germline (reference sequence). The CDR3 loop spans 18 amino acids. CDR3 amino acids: CAWSVGQGSLLAKNIQYF. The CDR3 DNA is TGTGCCTGGAGTGTAGGACAGGGCTCCCTGCTAGCCAAAAACATTCAGTACTTC. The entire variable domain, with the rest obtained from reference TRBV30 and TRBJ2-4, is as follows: SQTIHQWPATLVQPVGSPLSLECTVEGTSNPNLYWYRQAAGRGLQLLFYSVGIGQISSEVPQNLSASRPQDRQFILSSKKLLLSDSGFYLCAWSVGQGSLLAKNIQYFGAGTRLSVL.

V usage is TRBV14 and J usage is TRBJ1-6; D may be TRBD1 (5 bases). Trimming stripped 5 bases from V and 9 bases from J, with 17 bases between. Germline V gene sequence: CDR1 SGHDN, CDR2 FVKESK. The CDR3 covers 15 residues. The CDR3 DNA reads TGTGCCAGCAGCTCGCATCAGGGAGTAGGTTCACCCCTCCACTTT. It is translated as CASSSHQGVGSPLHF.

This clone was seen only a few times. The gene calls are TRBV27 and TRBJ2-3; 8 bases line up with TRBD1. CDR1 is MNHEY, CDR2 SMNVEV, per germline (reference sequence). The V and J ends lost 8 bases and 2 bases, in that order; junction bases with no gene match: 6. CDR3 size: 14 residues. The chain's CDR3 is CASATGVPTDTQYF. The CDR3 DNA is TGTGCCAGCGCGACAGGGGTACCCACAGATACGCAGTATTTT.

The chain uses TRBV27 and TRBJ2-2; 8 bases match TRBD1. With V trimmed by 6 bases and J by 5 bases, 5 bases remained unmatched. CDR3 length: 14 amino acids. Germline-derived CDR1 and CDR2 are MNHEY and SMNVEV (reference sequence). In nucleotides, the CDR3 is TGTGCCAGCAGAATGACAGGGGAAACCGGGGAGCTGTTTTTT. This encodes CASRMTGETGELFF.

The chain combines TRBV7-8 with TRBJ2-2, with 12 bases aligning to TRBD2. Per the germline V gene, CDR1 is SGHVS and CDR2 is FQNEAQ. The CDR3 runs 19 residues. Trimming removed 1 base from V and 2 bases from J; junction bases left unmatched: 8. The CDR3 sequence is CASSLEATSGGYNTGELFF. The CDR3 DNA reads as TGTGCCAGCAGCTTAGAGGCCACTAGCGGGGGGTATAACACCGGGGAGCTGTTTTTT.

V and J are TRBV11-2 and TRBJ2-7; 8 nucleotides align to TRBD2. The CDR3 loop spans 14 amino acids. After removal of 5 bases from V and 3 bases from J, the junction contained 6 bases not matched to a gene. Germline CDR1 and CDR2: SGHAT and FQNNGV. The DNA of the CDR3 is TGTGCCAGCAGCCAAAGCGGGGGTTACTACGAGCAGTACTTC. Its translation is CASSQSGGYYEQYF.

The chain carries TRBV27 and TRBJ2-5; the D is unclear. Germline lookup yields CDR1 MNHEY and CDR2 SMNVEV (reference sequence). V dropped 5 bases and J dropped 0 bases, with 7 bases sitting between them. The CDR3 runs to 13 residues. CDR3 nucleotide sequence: TGTGCCAGCAGTCAGCAAAACCAAGAGACCCAGTACTTC. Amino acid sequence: CASSQQNQETQYF.